These 18 T cell receptor beta chains were sequenced from one sample in a study of blood T cell repertoires in COVID-19. Repertoires were generated with immunoSEQ multiplex PCR, while TCRdb's copy carries only in-frame clones and drops some. The sample records roughly 180,000 clones, approximately 88% being singletons. The sample comprised peripheral blood. These receptors all stem from a woman aged 40-49 years with COVID-19, enrolled during active disease.

The chain carries TRBV5-4 and TRBJ1-3; 8 bases match TRBD1. Germline V lookup: CDR1 SGHNT, CDR2 YYREEE (reference sequence). The CDR3 sequence is 14 residues long. The trim removed 3 bases at V and 6 bases at J, leaving 5 bases unmatched. CDR3 nucleotide sequence: TGTGCCAGCAGCTGGACAGGGACGGAAAACACCATATATTTT. It encodes CASSWTGTENTIYF.

J is TRBJ1-5 and V is TRBV19; D is unresolved. Trimming shortened V by 7 bases and J by 1 base, and 11 bases separated the two germline ends. Germline V gene lookup returns CDR1 LNHDA and CDR2 SQIVND (reference sequence). This CDR3 region has 14 residues. In DNA form, the CDR3 reads TGTGCCAGTACCCCAGCGGGAAGCAATCAGCCCCAGCATTTT. This encodes CASTPAGSNQPQHF.

The J gene is TRBJ2-5, the V gene TRBV19, with a tentative D call TRBD1 (5 bases). Germline loops: CDR1 LNHDA, CDR2 SQIVND (reference sequence). This CDR3 spans 16 amino acids. V was shortened by 1 base and J by 1 base, with 13 bases between the two germline ends. CDR3 sequence: CASSIGGLVRQETQYF. As DNA, the CDR3 is TGTGCCAGTAGTATAGGGGGCCTGGTGCGCCAAGAGACCCAGTACTTC.

The gene calls are TRBV5-4 and TRBJ2-7; the D gene is possibly TRBD1 (6 bases). The length of the CDR3 is 15 residues. V lost 2 bases, J lost 3 bases, and 15 bases lay in between. Germline loops: CDR1 SGHNT, CDR2 YYREEE (reference sequence). Here the CDR3 reads CASSFQQGSGYEQYF. CDR3 nucleotides: TGTGCCAGCAGCTTTCAACAGGGAAGCGGCTACGAGCAGTACTTC.

The V call is TRBV13, the J call TRBJ2-3, with TRBD2 matching 10 bases. The CDR3 covers 16 residues. Trimming took 0 bases from V and 5 from J; bases not matched to a gene: 5. Germline lookup yields CDR1 PRHDT and CDR2 FYEKMQ (reference sequence). Here the CDR3 reads CASSLGSAGGQDTQYF. Written as DNA, the CDR3 is TGTGCCAGCAGCTTAGGCTCAGCGGGGGGGCAAGATACGCAGTATTTT.

This chain uses TRBV28 with TRBJ1-5; D possibly corresponds to TRBD1 (6 bases). Germline V gives CDR1 MDHEN, CDR2 SYDVKM. The CDR3 has 17 residues. Trimming removed 3 bases at V and 0 bases at J, with 15 bases between. CDR3 residues: CASSFVQGLTSNQPQHF. The DNA of the CDR3 is TGTGCCAGCAGTTTTGTACAGGGCCTTACTAGCAATCAGCCCCAGCATTTT. Using reference TRBV28 and TRBJ1-5 for the parts outside the CDR3, the full variable domain is DVKVTQSSRYLVKRTGEKVFLECVQDMDHENMFWYRQDPGLGLRLIYFSYDVKMKEKGDIPEGYSVSREKKERFSLILESASTNQTSMYLCASSFVQGLTSNQPQHFGDGTRLSIL.

This clone was seen a single time. The rearrangement joins TRBV5-3 to TRBJ1-1; 9 bases map to TRBD1. TRBV5-3 is flagged as an ORF with uncertain function. CDR3 length: 17 amino acids. V was pared by 1 base and J by 1 base, with 8 bases of the junction left unmatched. CDR3 sequence reads: CARSLTDRGLQNTEAFF. CDR3 in DNA: TGTGCCAGAAGCTTGACGGACAGGGGTCTTCAGAACACTGAAGCTTTCTTT.

The chain is built from TRBV5-6 and TRBJ2-1, with a weak D call TRBD1 (6 bases). The V end was cut by 0 bases, the J end by 7 bases, with 14 bases between. The germline CDR1 and CDR2 sequences are SGHDT and YYEEEE. The CDR3 runs 15 residues. Written as DNA, the CDR3 is TGTGCCAGCAGCTTGGCTACGCGTAGGGGGAATGAGCAGTTCTTC. Its translation is CASSLATRRGNEQFF.

This chain uses TRBV25-1 with TRBJ2-7; 11 bases fit TRBD2. The ends lost 2 bases at V and 5 bases at J; junction bases unmatched: 8. CDR1 and CDR2 from the germline V gene are MGHDK and SYGVNS. The CDR3 has 16 residues. CDR3 coding DNA: TGTGCCAGCAGTGAAGGAAGGAGACTAGCGGGAAACGAGCAGTACTTC. Encoded protein: CASSEGRRLAGNEQYF.

This clone was picked up a small number of times. The V call is TRBV11-2, the J call TRBJ1-2; 9 nucleotides agree with TRBD1. CDR1 and CDR2 from the germline V gene are SGHAT and FQNNGV. The CDR3 length is 16 residues. V trimming: 0 bases; J trimming: 6 bases; junction bases outside the gene matches: 8. Here the CDR3 reads CASSLDLTGGMNGYTF. In nucleotides, the CDR3 is TGTGCCAGCAGCTTAGATTTGACAGGGGGAATGAATGGCTACACCTTC.

The genes are TRBV9 and TRBJ2-3, with D unclear. The CDR3 loop spans 14 amino acids. The germline V gene has CDR1 SGDLS and CDR2 YYNGEE. V was cut by 3 bases and J by 2 bases, with 10 bases left in between. In nucleotides, the CDR3 is TGTGCCAGCAGCGCCCCTACCCTCACAGATACGCAGTATTTT. Encoded protein: CASSAPTLTDTQYF.

J is TRBJ2-5 and V is TRBV25-1, with D tentatively TRBD2 (6 bases). The germline V gene has CDR1 MGHDK and CDR2 SYGVNS. CDR3 length: 16 amino acids. The V end was cut by 3 bases, the J end by 7 bases, with 21 bases between. The CDR3 is CASSDFGGGVEGTQYF. The CDR3, as DNA: TGTGCCAGCAGTGACTTTGGTGGCGGGGTTGAGGGGACCCAGTACTTC.

The chain uses TRBV18 and TRBJ2-5, with TRBD2 matching 14 bases. The CDR3 has 16 amino acids. CDR1 and CDR2 (germline): KGHSH, LQKENI. The J segment lost 4 bases and the V segment lost 1 base, leaving 2 bases of the junction unmatched. The CDR3 protein is CASSPRLAGGGETQYF. The CDR3, as DNA: TGTGCCAGCTCACCACGACTAGCGGGAGGGGGAGAGACCCAGTACTTC.

This sequence joins TRBV19 and TRBJ1-1; D gene unclear. V was pared by 7 bases and J by 11 bases, with 14 bases between. Germline V gives CDR1 LNHDA, CDR2 SQIVND (reference sequence). The CDR3 is made up of 11 amino acids. CDR3 DNA: TGTGCCAGTACCCCTGGCCTGTCGGCTTTCTTT. Amino acid sequence: CASTPGLSAFF.

The chain has TRBV2 and TRBJ1-5; 8 nucleotides align to TRBD1. The V gene end was trimmed by 8 bases and the J gene end by 4 bases; junction bases not matched to a gene: 13. Germline lookup yields CDR1 SNHLY and CDR2 FYNNEI. This CDR3 contains 16 residues. The CDR3 DNA is TGTGCCAGCCGATCGCTGACAGGGGCCGGGAATCAGCCCCAGCATTTT. Residues: CASRSLTGAGNQPQHF.

The CDR3 DNA follows: TGCGCCAGCAGCCTTGGTTCCCGGGGGTACAATTATGAGCAGTTCTTC. Residues: CASSLGSRGYNYEQFF. The chain links TRBV5-1 to TRBJ2-1; tentative D call: TRBD2 (6 bases). The V and J ends lost 4 bases and 8 bases respectively, with 22 bases between them. The CDR3 has 16 amino acids. CDR1 and CDR2 from the germline V gene are SGHRS and YFSETQ.

V gene TRBV9 combines with J gene TRBJ2-7; 9 bases agree with TRBD2. V lost 3 bases and J lost 4; bases outside the gene matches: 8. Germline assignment: CDR1 SGDLS and CDR2 YYNGEE. The CDR3 length is 15 residues. CDR3 in DNA: TGTGCCAGCAGCGCCAGCGGGGGGACTTTTTACGAGCAGTACTTC. This encodes CASSASGGTFYEQYF. Filled out from reference TRBV9 and TRBJ2-7, the complete variable domain reads DSGVTQTPKHLITATGQRVTLRCSPRSGDLSVYWYQQSLDQGLQFLIQYYNGEERAKGNILERFSAQQFPDLHSELNLSSLELGDSALYFCASSASGGTFYEQYFGPGTRLTVT.

CDR3 region: CASSLTRSGTTEAFF. CDR3 DNA sequence: TGTGCCAGCAGCTTAACCCGGAGCGGGACCACTGAAGCTTTCTTT. The J gene is TRBJ1-1, the V gene TRBV7-6, with a weak D call TRBD1 (5 bases). Trimming cost V 2 bases and J 4 bases, with 14 bases left between them. Germline V gene sequence: CDR1 SGHVS, CDR2 FNYEAQ. The CDR3 totals 15 residues.